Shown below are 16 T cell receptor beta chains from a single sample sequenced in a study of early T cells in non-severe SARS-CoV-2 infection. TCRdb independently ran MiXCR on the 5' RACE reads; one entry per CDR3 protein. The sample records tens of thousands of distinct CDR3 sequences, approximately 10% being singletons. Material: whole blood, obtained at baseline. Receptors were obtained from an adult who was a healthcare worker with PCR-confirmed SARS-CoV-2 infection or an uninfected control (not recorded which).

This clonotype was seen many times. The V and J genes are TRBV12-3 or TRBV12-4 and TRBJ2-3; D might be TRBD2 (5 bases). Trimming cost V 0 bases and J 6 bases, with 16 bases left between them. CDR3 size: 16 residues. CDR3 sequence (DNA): TGTGCCAGCAGTTTAGCGGAGAGTAGGAGGAGGGATACGCAGTATTTT. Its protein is CASSLAESRRRDTQYF.

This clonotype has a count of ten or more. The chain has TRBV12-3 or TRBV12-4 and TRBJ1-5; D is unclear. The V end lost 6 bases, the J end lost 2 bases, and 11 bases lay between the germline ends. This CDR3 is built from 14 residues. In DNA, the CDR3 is TGTGCCAGCAGCCTGATGCGGGGCAATCAGCCCCAGCATTTT. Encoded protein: CASSLMRGNQPQHF.

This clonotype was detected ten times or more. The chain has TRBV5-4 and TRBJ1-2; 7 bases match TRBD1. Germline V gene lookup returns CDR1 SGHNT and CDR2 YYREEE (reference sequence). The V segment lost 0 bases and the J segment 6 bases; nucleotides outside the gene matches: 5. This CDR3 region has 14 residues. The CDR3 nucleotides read TGTGCCAGCAGCTTGGAAGGCAGGGGGGATGGCTACACCTTC. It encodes CASSLEGRGDGYTF.

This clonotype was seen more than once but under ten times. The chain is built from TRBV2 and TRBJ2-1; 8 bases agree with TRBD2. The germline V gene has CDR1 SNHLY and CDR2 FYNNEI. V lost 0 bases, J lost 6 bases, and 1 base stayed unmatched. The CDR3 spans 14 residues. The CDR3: CASSEAGLANEQFF. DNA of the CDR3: TGTGCCAGCAGTGAAGCAGGACTAGCCAATGAGCAGTTCTTC.

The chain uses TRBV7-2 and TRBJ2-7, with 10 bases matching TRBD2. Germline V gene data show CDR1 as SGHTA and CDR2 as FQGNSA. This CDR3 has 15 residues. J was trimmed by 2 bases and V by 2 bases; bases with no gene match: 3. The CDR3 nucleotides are TGTGCCAGCAGCTTACAGCGGGGGGGCCCCTACGAGCAGTACTTC. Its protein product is CASSLQRGGPYEQYF.

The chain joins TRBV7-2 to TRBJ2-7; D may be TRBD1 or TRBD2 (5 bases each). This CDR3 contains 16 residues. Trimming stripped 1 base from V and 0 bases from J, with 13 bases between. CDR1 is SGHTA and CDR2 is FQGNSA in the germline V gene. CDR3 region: CASSLEGGTASYEQYF. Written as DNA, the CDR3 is TGTGCCAGCAGCTTAGAGGGTGGGACGGCCTCCTACGAGCAGTACTTC.

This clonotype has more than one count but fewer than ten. As DNA, the CDR3 is TGTGCCAGCAGTTTATATCAACCTAATTCACCCCTCCACTTT. It specifies CASSLYQPNSPLHF. The chain recombines TRBV27 with TRBJ1-6; D not certain. Trimming pared 1 base from V and 6 bases from J, leaving 7 bases between. Germline V gene lookup returns CDR1 MNHEY and CDR2 SMNVEV (reference sequence). This CDR3 spans 14 amino acids.

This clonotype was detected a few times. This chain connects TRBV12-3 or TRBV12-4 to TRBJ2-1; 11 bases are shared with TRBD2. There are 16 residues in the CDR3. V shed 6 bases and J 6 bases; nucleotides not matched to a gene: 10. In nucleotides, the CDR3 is TGTGCCAGCAGCCCCGGTAGCGGGGGGGCCGGCAATGAGCAGTTCTTC. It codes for CASSPGSGGAGNEQFF.

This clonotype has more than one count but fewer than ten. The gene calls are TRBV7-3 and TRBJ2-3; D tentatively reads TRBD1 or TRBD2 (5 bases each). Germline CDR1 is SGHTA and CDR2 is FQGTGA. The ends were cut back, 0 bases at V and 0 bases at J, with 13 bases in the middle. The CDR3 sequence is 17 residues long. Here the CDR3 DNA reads TGTGCCAGCAGCTTAACGGGACCTCGTGCTAGCACAGATACGCAGTATTTT. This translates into CASSLTGPRASTDTQYF.

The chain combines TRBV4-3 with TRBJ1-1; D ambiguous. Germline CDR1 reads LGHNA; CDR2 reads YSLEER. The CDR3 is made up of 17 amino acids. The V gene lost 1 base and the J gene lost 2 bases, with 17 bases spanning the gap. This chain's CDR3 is CASSQGPLGIGNTEAFF. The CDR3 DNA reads TGCGCCAGCAGCCAAGGTCCCTTGGGGATTGGTAACACTGAAGCTTTCTTT.

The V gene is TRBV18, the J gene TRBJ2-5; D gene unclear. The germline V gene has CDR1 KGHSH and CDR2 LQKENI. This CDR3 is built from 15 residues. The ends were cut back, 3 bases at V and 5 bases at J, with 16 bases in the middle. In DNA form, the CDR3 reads TGTGCCAGCTCACCCGCCACTGGGGATTTCGAGACCCAGTACTTC. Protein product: CASSPATGDFETQYF.

For the CDR3, the DNA is TGCAGTGCTAGAGATCTTTCCCTAAGTGGAGACATTCAGTACTTC. Translation gives CSARDLSLSGDIQYF. The genes are TRBV20-1 and TRBJ2-4, with D unclear. Germline CDR1 reads DFQATT; CDR2 reads SNEGSKA (reference sequence). Trimming pared 0 bases from V and 8 bases from J, leaving 17 bases between. The CDR3 has 15 residues.

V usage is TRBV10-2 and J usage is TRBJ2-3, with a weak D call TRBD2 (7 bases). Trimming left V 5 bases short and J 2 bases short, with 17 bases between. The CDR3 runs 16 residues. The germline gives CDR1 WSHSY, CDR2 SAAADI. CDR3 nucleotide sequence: TGCGCCAGCAGTTACCCCGAGGGGGGGACCACAGATACGCAGTATTTT. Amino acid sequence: CASSYPEGGTTDTQYF.

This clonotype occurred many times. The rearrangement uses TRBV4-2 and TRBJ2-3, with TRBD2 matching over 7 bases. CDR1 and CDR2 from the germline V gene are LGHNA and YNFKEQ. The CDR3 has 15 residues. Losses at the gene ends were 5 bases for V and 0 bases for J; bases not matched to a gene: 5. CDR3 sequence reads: CASSGEGSSTDTQYF. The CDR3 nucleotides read TGTGCCAGCAGCGGGGAGGGCAGTAGCACAGATACGCAGTATTTT.

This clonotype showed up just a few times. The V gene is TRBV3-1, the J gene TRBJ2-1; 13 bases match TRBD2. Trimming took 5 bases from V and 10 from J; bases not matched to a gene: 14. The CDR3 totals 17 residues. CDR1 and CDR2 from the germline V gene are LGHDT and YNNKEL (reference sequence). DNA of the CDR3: TGTGCCAGCAGCAGGGGACTAGCGGGGCTATCTCGTATGGAGCAGTTCTTC. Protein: CASSRGLAGLSRMEQFF.

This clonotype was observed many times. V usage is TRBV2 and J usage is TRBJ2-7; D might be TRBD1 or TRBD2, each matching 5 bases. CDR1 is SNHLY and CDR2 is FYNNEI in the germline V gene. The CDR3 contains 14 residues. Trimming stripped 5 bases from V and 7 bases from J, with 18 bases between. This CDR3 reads CASSRTPVWGEQYF. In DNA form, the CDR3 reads TGTGCCAGCAGTCGGACCCCCGTTTGGGGGGAGCAGTACTTC.